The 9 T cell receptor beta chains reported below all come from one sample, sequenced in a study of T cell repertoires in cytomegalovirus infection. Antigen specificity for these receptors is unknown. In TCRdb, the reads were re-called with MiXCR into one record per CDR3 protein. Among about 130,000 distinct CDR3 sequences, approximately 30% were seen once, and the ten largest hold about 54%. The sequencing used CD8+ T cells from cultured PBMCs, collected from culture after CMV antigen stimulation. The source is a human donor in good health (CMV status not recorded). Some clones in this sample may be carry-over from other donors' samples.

The CDR3 nucleotides read TGTGCCAGCAGCTTAAGAGCTGGACAGGGTATCGATGAGCAGTTCTTC. Translated, it gives CASSLRAGQGIDEQFF. The genes are TRBV7-3 and TRBJ2-1, with TRBD1 matching over 8 bases. The CDR3 length is 16 residues. Germline lookup yields CDR1 SGHTA and CDR2 FQGTGA. The trim removed 1 base at V and 8 bases at J, leaving 10 bases unmatched.

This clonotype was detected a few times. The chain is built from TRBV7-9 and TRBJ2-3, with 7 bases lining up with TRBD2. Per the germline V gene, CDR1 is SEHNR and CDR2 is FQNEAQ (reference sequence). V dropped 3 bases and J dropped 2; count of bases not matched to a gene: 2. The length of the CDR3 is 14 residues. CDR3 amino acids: CASSFRGDTDTQYF. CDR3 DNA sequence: TGTGCCAGCAGCTTCCGGGGGGACACAGATACGCAGTATTTT.

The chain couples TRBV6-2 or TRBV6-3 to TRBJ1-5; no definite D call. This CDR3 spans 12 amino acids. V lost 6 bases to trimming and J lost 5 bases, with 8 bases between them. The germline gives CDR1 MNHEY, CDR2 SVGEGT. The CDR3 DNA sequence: TGTGCCAGCAGCTTCACTTATCAGCCCCAGCATTTT. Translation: CASSFTYQPQHF.

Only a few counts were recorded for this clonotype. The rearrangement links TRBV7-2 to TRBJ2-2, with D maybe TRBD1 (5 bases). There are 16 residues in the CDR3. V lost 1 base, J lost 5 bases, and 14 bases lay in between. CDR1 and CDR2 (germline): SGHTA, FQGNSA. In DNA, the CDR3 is TGTGCCAGCAGCTTAGGGATAAGGGGTAGAACCGGGGAGCTGTTTTTT. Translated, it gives CASSLGIRGRTGELFF.

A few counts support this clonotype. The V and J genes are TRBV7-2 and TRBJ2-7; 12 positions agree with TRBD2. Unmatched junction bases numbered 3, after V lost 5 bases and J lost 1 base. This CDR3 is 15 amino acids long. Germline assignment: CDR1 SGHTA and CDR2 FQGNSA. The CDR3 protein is CASSILAGGSYEQYF. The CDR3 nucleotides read TGTGCCAGCAGCATACTAGCGGGGGGATCCTACGAGCAGTACTTC. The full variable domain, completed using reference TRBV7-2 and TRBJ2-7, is GAGVSQSPSNKVTEKGKDVELRCDPISGHTALYWYRQSLGQGLEFLIYFQGNSAPDKSGLPSDRFSAERTGGSVSTLTIQRTQQEDSAVYLCASSILAGGSYEQYFGPGTRLTVT.

In DNA, the CDR3 is TGTGCCAGCAGTGGGGAGCGGGAGTCTTATCAGCCCCAGCATTTT. This encodes CASSGERESYQPQHF. J is TRBJ1-5 and V is TRBV12-3 or TRBV12-4; D is uncertain. Trimming took off 5 bases at V and 5 bases at J, with 16 bases between the two ends. The CDR3 sequence is 15 residues long.

The CDR3 DNA is TGTGCCAGCAGCAGCATGGCCCATAGCACTGAAGCTTTCTTT. As protein: CASSSMAHSTEAFF. The rearrangement links TRBV7-2 to TRBJ1-1; D is unresolved. Germline CDR1 reads SGHTA; CDR2 reads FQGNSA. V was trimmed by 5 bases and J by 4 bases, leaving 14 bases between them. The CDR3 spans 14 residues. The entire variable domain, with the rest obtained from reference TRBV7-2 and TRBJ1-1, is as follows: GAGVSQSPSNKVTEKGKDVELRCDPISGHTALYWYRQSLGQGLEFLIYFQGNSAPDKSGLPSDRFSAERTGGSVSTLTIQRTQQEDSAVYLCASSSMAHSTEAFFGQGTRLTVV.

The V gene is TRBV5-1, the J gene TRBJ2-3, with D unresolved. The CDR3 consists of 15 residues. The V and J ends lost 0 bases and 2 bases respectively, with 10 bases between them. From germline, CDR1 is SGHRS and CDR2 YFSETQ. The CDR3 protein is CASSLEGWDTDTQYF. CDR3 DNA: TGCGCCAGCAGCTTGGAGGGTTGGGACACAGATACGCAGTATTTT.

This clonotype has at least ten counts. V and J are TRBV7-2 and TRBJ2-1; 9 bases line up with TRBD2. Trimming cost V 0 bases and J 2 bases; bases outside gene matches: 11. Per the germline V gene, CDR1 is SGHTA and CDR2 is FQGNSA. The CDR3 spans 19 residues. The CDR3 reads CASSLALQVLAGAYNEQFF. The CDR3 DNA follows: TGTGCCAGCAGCTTAGCGCTGCAAGTTTTAGCGGGAGCCTACAATGAGCAGTTCTTC. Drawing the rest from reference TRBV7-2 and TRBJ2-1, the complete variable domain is GAGVSQSPSNKVTEKGKDVELRCDPISGHTALYWYRQSLGQGLEFLIYFQGNSAPDKSGLPSDRFSAERTGGSVSTLTIQRTQQEDSAVYLCASSLALQVLAGAYNEQFFGPGTRLTVL.